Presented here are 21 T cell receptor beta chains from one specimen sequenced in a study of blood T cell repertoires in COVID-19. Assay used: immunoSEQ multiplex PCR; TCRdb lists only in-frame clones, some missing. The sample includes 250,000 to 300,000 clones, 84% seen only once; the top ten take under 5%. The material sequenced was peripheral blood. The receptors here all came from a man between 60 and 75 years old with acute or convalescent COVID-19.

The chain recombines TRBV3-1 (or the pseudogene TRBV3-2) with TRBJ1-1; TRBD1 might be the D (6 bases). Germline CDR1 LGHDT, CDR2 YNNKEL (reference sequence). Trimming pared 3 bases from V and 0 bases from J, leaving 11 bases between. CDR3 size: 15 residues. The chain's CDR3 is CASSQGAGLNTEAFF. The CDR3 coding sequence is TGTGCCAGCAGCCAGGGGGCTGGATTGAACACTGAAGCTTTCTTT.

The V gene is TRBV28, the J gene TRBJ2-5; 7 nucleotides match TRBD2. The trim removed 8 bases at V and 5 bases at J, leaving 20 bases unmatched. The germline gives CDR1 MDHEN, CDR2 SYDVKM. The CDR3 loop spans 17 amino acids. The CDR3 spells CASSEGALTSGVETQYF. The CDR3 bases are TGTGCCAGCTCCGAGGGAGCACTGACGAGCGGGGTGGAGACCCAGTACTTC.

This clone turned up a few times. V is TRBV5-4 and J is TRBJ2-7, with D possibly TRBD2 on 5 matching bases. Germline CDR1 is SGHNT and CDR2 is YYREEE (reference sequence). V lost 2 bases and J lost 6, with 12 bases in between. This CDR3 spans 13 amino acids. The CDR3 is CASSFQLVGEQYF. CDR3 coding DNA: TGTGCCAGCAGCTTTCAACTAGTCGGCGAGCAGTACTTC. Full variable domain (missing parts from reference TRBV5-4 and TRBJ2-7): ETGVTQSPTHLIKTRGQQVTLRCSSQSGHNTVSWYQQALGQGPQFIFQYYREEENGRGNFPPRFSGLQFPNYSSELNVNALELDDSALYLCASSFQLVGEQYFGPGTRLTVT.

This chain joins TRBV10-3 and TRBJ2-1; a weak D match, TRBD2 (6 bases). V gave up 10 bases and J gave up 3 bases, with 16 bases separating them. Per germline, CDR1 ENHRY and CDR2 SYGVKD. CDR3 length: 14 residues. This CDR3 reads CASQTGGFYNEQFF. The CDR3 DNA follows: TGTGCCAGTCAAACTGGGGGGTTCTACAATGAGCAGTTCTTC.

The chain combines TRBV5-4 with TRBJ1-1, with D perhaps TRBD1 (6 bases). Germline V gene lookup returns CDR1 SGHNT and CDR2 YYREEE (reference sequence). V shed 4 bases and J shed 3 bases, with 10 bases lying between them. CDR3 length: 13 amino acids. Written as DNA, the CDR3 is TGTGCCAGCAGCCCTGGACAGTACACTGAAGCTTTCTTT. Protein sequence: CASSPGQYTEAFF.

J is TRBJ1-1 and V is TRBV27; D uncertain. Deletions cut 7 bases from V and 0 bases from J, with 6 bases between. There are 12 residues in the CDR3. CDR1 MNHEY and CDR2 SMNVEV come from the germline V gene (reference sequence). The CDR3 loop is CASKRVNTEAFF. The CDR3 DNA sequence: TGTGCCAGCAAACGGGTGAACACTGAAGCTTTCTTT.

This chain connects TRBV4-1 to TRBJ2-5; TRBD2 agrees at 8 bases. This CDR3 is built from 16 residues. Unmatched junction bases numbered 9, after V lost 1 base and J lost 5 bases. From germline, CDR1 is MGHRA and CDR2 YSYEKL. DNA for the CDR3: TGCGCCAGCAGCCAAGTTGGAAGCGGGGGTTTTGAGACCCAGTACTTC. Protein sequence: CASSQVGSGGFETQYF.

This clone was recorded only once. The CDR3 coding sequence is TGTGCCAGCAGTTACTCGAGGGGGACAGGGGCTTCAGACACTGAAGCTTTCTTT. Translating gives CASSYSRGTGASDTEAFF. The chain recombines TRBV6-2 or TRBV6-3 with TRBJ1-1; 10 bases line up with TRBD1. This CDR3 is 18 amino acids long. V lost 0 bases and J lost 3; bases outside the gene matches: 10. Germline CDR1 reads MNHEY; CDR2 reads SVGEGT.

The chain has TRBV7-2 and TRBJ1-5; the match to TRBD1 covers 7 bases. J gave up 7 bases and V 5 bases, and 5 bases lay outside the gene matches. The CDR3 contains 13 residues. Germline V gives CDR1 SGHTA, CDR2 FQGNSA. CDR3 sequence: CASSARQGQPQHF. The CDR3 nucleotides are TGTGCCAGCAGCGCCCGACAGGGACAGCCCCAGCATTTT.

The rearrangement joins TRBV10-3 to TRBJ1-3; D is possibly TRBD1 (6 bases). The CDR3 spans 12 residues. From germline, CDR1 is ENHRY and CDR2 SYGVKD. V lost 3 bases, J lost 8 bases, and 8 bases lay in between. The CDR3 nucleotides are TGTGCCATCAGTGAAGGGGGAGACACCATATATTTT. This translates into CAISEGGDTIYF.

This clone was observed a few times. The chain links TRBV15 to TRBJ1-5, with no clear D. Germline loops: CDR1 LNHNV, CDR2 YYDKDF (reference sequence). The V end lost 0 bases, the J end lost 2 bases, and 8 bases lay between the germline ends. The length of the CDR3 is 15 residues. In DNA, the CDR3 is TGTGCCACCAGCAGAGACGGGTCGGGCAATCAGCCCCAGCATTTT. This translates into CATSRDGSGNQPQHF.

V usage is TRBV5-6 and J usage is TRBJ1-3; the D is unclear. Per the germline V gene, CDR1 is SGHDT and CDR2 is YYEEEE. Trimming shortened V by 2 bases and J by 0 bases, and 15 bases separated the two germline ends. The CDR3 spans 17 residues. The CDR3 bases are TGTGCCAGCAGCTTTTTCCAGGCGATAATCTCTGGAAACACCATATATTTT. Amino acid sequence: CASSFFQAIISGNTIYF.

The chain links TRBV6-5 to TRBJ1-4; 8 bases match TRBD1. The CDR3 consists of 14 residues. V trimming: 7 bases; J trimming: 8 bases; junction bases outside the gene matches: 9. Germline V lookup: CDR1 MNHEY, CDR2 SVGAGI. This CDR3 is CASKEQGAGEKLFF. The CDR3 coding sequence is TGTGCCAGCAAGGAGCAGGGGGCCGGAGAAAAACTGTTTTTT.

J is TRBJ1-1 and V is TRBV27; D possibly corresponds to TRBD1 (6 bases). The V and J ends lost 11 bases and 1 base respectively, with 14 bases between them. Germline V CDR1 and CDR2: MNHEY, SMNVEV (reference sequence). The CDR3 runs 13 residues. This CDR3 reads CASHRVANTEAFF. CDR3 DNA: TGTGCCTCTCACAGGGTGGCGAACACTGAAGCTTTCTTT.

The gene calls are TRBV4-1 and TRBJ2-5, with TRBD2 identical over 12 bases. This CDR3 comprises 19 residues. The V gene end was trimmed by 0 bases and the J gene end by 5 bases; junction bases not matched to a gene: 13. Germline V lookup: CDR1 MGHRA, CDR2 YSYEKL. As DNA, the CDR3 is TGCGCCAGCAGCCAAGATCAGCTAGCGGGGGGGCTGGGTGACGAGACCCAGTACTTC. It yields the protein CASSQDQLAGGLGDETQYF.

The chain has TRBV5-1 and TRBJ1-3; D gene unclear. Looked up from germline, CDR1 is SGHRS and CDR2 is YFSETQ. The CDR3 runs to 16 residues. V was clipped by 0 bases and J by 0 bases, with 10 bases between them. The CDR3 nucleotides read TGCGCCAGCAGCTTGGATGTGGTACTCTCTGGAAACACCATATATTTT. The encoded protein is CASSLDVVLSGNTIYF. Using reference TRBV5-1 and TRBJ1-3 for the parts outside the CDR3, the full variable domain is KAGVTQTPRYLIKTRGQQVTLSCSPISGHRSVSWYQQTPGQGLQFLFEYFSETQRNKGNFPGRFSGRQFSNSRSEMNVSTLELGDSALYLCASSLDVVLSGNTIYFGEGSWLTVV.

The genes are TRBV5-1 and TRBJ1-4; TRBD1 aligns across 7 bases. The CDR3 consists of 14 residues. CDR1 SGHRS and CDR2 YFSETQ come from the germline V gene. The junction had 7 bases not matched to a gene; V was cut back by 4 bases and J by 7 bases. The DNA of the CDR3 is TGCGCCAGCAGCCCCGACAGGGTGGGTGAAAAACTGTTTTTT. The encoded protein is CASSPDRVGEKLFF.

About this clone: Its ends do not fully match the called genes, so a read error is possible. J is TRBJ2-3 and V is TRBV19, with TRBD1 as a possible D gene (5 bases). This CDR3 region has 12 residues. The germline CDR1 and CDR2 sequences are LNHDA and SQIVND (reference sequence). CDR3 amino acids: CASSKGPTVKDF. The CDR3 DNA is TGTGCCAGTAGTAAGGGGCCCACGGTTAAGGATTTT.

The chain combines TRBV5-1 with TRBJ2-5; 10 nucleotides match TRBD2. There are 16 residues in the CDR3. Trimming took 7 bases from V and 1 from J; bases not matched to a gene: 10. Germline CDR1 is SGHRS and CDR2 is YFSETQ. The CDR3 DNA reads TGCGCCAGCGCTTGGCGGGTAGCGGGGGGCCAAGAGACCCAGTACTTC. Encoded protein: CASAWRVAGGQETQYF.

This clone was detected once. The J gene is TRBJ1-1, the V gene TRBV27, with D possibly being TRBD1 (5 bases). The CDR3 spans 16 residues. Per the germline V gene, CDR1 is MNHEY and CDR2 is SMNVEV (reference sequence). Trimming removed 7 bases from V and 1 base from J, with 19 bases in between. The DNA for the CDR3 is TGTGCCAGCATAGGTAAGGGACTTCGTACGAACACTGAAGCTTTCTTT. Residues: CASIGKGLRTNTEAFF.

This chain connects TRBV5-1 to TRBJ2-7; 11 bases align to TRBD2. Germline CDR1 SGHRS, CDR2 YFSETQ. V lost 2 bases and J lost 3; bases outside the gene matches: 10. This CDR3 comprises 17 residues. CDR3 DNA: TGCGCCAGCAGCTTACTTGGAGCTGGGACTAGCGGCTACGAGCAGTACTTC. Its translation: CASSLLGAGTSGYEQYF.